Below, 21 T cell receptor beta chains from the same sample are listed, as sequenced in a study of T cell clonotyping in hematopoietic cell transplantation. Sequencing was performed with immunoSEQ multiplex PCR; in TCRdb, only in-frame clones are kept and a portion is missing. The table lists approximately 80,000 clones, almost 97% of them singletons, with under 2% in the top ten. Described time point: recipient sample about 28 days before transplant, after cytoreduction. The sample was peripheral blood mononuclear cells, taken before stem cell transplant. The source is a woman between 50 and 59 years old with acute myeloid leukemia. Some clones in this sample may be carry-over from other donors' samples.

Concerning this clone itself: Germline and junction disagree at one end, which may indicate a read error. Written as DNA, the CDR3 is TGTGCCTGGAGAAGGGACGGCCGAGGGAATTTT. This encodes CAWRRDGRGNF. V usage is TRBV30 and J usage is TRBJ1-5, with D possibly matching TRBD1 (5 bases). The CDR3 is 11 amino acids. Germline-derived CDR1 and CDR2 are GTSNPN and SVGIG (reference sequence). The full variable domain, rest sourced from reference TRBV30 and TRBJ1-5, is SQTIHQWPATLVQPVGSPLSLECTVEGTSNPNLYWYRQAAGRGLQLLFYSVGIGQISSEVPQNLSASRPQDRQFILSSKKLLLSDSGFYLCAWRRDGRGNFGDGTRLSIL.

This chain uses TRBV6-1 with TRBJ2-7; 8 bases line up with TRBD1. The CDR3 is 15 amino acids. V was pared by 2 bases and J by 3 bases, with 6 bases of the junction left unmatched. CDR1 is MNHNS, CDR2 SASEGT, per germline. The CDR3 nucleotides are TGTGCCAGCAGTGAAATGGGGACAGGCCACTACGAGCAGTACTTC. This encodes CASSEMGTGHYEQYF.

The gene calls are TRBV29-1 and TRBJ2-1, with 10 bases identical to TRBD2. The CDR3 spans 15 residues. Germline V CDR1 and CDR2: SQVTM, ANQGSEA. The V segment lost 4 bases and the J segment 7 bases; nucleotides outside the gene matches: 10. CDR3 residues: CSVASLAGRGNEQFF. The CDR3 bases are TGCAGCGTTGCCTCACTAGCGGGGAGGGGAAATGAGCAGTTCTTC.

This clone was observed once. The chain is built from TRBV28 and TRBJ1-1, with 7 bases that match TRBD1. Germline CDR1 MDHEN, CDR2 SYDVKM. J gave up 5 bases and V 6 bases, and 9 bases lay outside the gene matches. The CDR3 runs to 14 residues. Here the CDR3 reads CASRLIPGGTEAFF. The CDR3 nucleotides read TGTGCCAGCAGACTAATCCCAGGGGGGACTGAAGCTTTCTTT.

The rearrangement uses TRBV11-2 and TRBJ1-3; no reliable D call. The CDR3 extends over 15 amino acids. The V gene's germline CDR1 is SGHAT and CDR2 FQNNGV. Between the trimmed V and J ends, which lost 0 bases and 0 bases, there was a span of 6 bases. CDR3 DNA: TGTGCCAGCAGCTTAGACAGCCTCTCTGGAAACACCATATATTTT. Encoded protein: CASSLDSLSGNTIYF.

This chain links TRBV6-1 with TRBJ2-7; 8 bases agree with TRBD1. This CDR3 is 14 amino acids long. V dropped 2 bases and J dropped 5; count of bases not matched to a gene: 5. CDR1 is MNHNS, CDR2 SASEGT, per germline. The CDR3 DNA follows: TGTGCCAGCAGTGAACCAGGGGGCTTTAACGAGCAGTACTTC. It encodes CASSEPGGFNEQYF.

The V gene is TRBV30, the J gene TRBJ2-7, with D maybe TRBD1 (5 bases). CDR1 and CDR2 from the germline V gene are GTSNPN and SVGIG (reference sequence). The ends were cut back, 2 bases at V and 2 bases at J, with 13 bases in the middle. This CDR3 is 14 amino acids long. The chain's CDR3 is CAWSTDSDAYEQYF. The CDR3 region has the DNA TGTGCCTGGAGTACCGACAGCGACGCCTACGAGCAGTACTTC.

This rearrangement joins TRBV29-1 to TRBJ1-4, with D maybe TRBD1 (6 bases). CDR3 length: 16 amino acids. Germline-derived CDR1 and CDR2 are SQVTM and ANQGSEA. V lost 6 bases and J lost 5, with 22 bases in between. CDR3 region: CSVITSGTRNNEKLFF. The CDR3 DNA is TGCAGCGTGATCACATCCGGGACAAGGAACAATGAAAAACTGTTTTTT.

The chain carries TRBV10-3 and TRBJ2-7, with TRBD1 as a possible D gene (5 bases). The CDR3 length is 14 residues. Germline V lookup: CDR1 ENHRY, CDR2 SYGVKD. V lost 6 bases to trimming and J lost 3 bases, with 15 bases between them. The CDR3 reads CAIRPIGQGYEQYF. The CDR3 DNA follows: TGTGCCATCAGGCCCATTGGGCAGGGCTACGAGCAGTACTTC.

This clone appeared a few times. The genes are TRBV7-8 and TRBJ2-7, with TRBD1 identical over 7 bases. Trimming removed 5 bases from V and 6 bases from J; junction bases left unmatched: 10. The CDR3 is 14 residues long. Per the germline V gene, CDR1 is SGHVS and CDR2 is FQNEAQ. The CDR3 spells CASSVRRGQSEQYF. CDR3 sequence (DNA): TGTGCCAGCAGCGTAAGACGGGGACAGTCCGAGCAGTACTTC.

This rearrangement joins TRBV10-3 to TRBJ2-7; 9 bases agree with TRBD1. Germline V gene data show CDR1 as ENHRY and CDR2 as SYGVKD. The CDR3 has 13 amino acids. Trimming at V came to 10 bases and at J to 5 bases, leaving 9 bases not matched to a gene. The DNA for the CDR3 is TGTGCCACCCTCGGACAGGGGTCCAACGAGCAGTACTTC. The encoded protein is CATLGQGSNEQYF.

The CDR3 loop reads CASSLGVANTEAFF. The CDR3 bases are TGTGCCAGCAGCTTGGGGGTGGCGAACACTGAAGCTTTCTTT. The chain is built from TRBV7-3 and TRBJ1-1, with D perhaps TRBD1 (5 bases). Trimming pared 3 bases from V and 1 base from J, leaving 9 bases between. The CDR3 totals 14 residues. Germline V gives CDR1 SGHTA, CDR2 FQGTGA.

The chain is built from TRBV30 and TRBJ2-2; tentatively, D is TRBD1 (6 bases). V dropped 5 bases and J dropped 1 base, with 8 bases sitting between them. This CDR3 has 13 residues. Germline assignment: CDR1 GTSNPN and CDR2 SVGIG (reference sequence). The CDR3 DNA sequence: TGTGCCTGGGGACAGATGAACACCGGGGAGCTGTTTTTT. Its protein product is CAWGQMNTGELFF.

V is TRBV7-9 and J is TRBJ1-2; TRBD1 might be the D (6 bases). CDR1 and CDR2 (germline): SEHNR, FQNEAQ (reference sequence). Trimming took 4 bases from V and 5 from J, leaving 11 bases between them. The CDR3 totals 13 residues. This CDR3 reads CASSSRTVYGYTF. The CDR3 DNA sequence: TGTGCCAGCAGCTCAAGGACAGTTTATGGCTACACCTTC. The full variable domain, in which reference TRBV7-9 and TRBJ1-2 provide the parts outside the CDR3, is DTGVSQNPRHKITKRGQNVTFRCDPISEHNRLYWYRQTLGQGPEFLTYFQNEAQLEKSRLLSDRFSAERPKGSFSTLEIQRTEQGDSAMYLCASSSRTVYGYTFGSGTRLTVV.

The V and J genes are TRBV28 and TRBJ2-7, with 11 bases matching TRBD2. The ends lost 6 bases at V and 2 bases at J; junction bases unmatched: 6. This CDR3 is 15 amino acids long. Germline V gene data show CDR1 as MDHEN and CDR2 as SYDVKM. The CDR3 sequence: CASSDPGLAAYEQYF. DNA of the CDR3: TGTGCCAGCAGCGATCCGGGACTAGCGGCCTACGAGCAGTACTTC.

This sequence joins TRBV6-5 and TRBJ2-5; D is perhaps TRBD1 or TRBD2 (5 bases each). Germline-derived CDR1 and CDR2 are MNHEY and SVGAGI. The CDR3 spans 14 residues. Deletions cut 8 bases from V and 4 bases from J, with 17 bases between. Here the CDR3 reads CASGKWGSRETQYF. Here the CDR3 DNA reads TGTGCCAGCGGGAAGTGGGGGAGCAGAGAGACCCAGTACTTC.

The chain joins TRBV7-6 to TRBJ1-6, with 7 nucleotides matching TRBD1. The germline V gene has CDR1 SGHVS and CDR2 FNYEAQ. The CDR3 has 16 amino acids. Trimming cost V 0 bases and J 5 bases; bases outside gene matches: 4. The CDR3 bases are TGTGCCAGCAGCTTAGCCCCCAGGGGGAATAATTCACCCCTCCACTTT. Protein sequence: CASSLAPRGNNSPLHF.

The chain couples TRBV2 to TRBJ2-7, with D possibly being TRBD2 (6 bases). Germline V gene lookup returns CDR1 SNHLY and CDR2 FYNNEI. The CDR3 extends over 12 amino acids. V was shortened by 8 bases and J by 2 bases, with 10 bases between the two germline ends. The CDR3 is CASGDLTYEQYF. CDR3 bases: TGTGCCAGCGGGGACTTGACCTACGAGCAGTACTTC.

V is TRBV5-1 and J is TRBJ2-3; 7 bases line up with TRBD1. This CDR3 has 16 residues. V was pared by 1 base and J by 5 bases, with 10 bases of the junction left unmatched. Germline values: CDR1 SGHRS, CDR2 YFSETQ. The CDR3 protein is CASSLWVTGSIDTQYF. In DNA, the CDR3 is TGCGCCAGCAGCTTGTGGGTGACAGGGTCAATAGATACGCAGTATTTT.

V gene TRBV5-1 combines with J gene TRBJ2-3; no definite D call. Trimming took 7 bases from V and 3 from J, leaving 9 bases between them. The CDR3 covers 12 residues. Germline CDR1 SGHRS, CDR2 YFSETQ. In DNA, the CDR3 is TGCGCCAGCGGCGCGAATACAGATACGCAGTATTTT. Translating gives CASGANTDTQYF.

The chain has TRBV5-1 and TRBJ1-4; TRBD1 agrees at 9 bases. The V segment lost 4 bases and the J segment 0 bases; nucleotides outside the gene matches: 4. The V gene's germline CDR1 is SGHRS and CDR2 YFSETQ. The CDR3 spans 16 residues. The CDR3 loop is CASSRDRVATNEKLFF. Here the CDR3 DNA reads TGCGCCAGCAGCCGGGACAGGGTAGCAACTAATGAAAAACTGTTTTTT.